A selection of T cell receptor beta chains follows, all from one sample in a study of T-cell reconstitution after alpha-beta-depleted transplantation in children. TCRdb reanalysed the PCR reads using MiXCR and keeps one entry per CDR3 protein. Here the sample spans around 680,000 distinct CDR3 sequences, approximately 17% being singletons. Material: PBMCs from the stem cell graft donor, obtained from the stem cell graft. The receptors come from a human donor who donated a stem cell graft to a child with acute myeloid leukemia. CDR3s include the opening cysteine and the closing phenylalanine or tryptophan. D genes are given only for firm matches. Clone size is shown for a subset of rows, as once, few, many or a class of expanded clone.

TRBJ1-6 | - | TRBV12-3/TRBV12-4 | many | CASSQGSNSPLHF | TGTGCCAGCAGTCAGGGGAGCAATTCACCCCTCCACTTT
TRBJ1-1 | - | TRBV20-1 | many | CSARDTGGSAEAFF | TGCAGTGCTAGAGATACGGGGGGAAGTGCTGAAGCTTTCTTT
TRBJ2-3 | - | TRBV20-1 | many | CSAGGQSLTDTQYF | TGCAGTGCCGGCGGGCAGAGCCTCACAGATACGCAGTATTTT
TRBJ2-1 | TRBD2 | TRBV5-1 | many | CASSNLPSGRSYNEQFF | TGCGCCAGCAGCAACCTACCTAGCGGCCGCTCCTACAATGAGCAGTTCTTC
TRBJ2-7 | - | TRBV7-9 | few | CASSPPGEQYF | TGTGCCAGCAGCCCCCCCGGGGAACAGTACTTC
TRBJ2-2 | - | TRBV5-1 | - | CASSLATANTGELFF | TGCGCCAGCAGCTTGGCGACAGCGAACACCGGGGAGCTGTTTTTT
TRBJ1-2 | - | TRBV7-3 | few | CASSQTAGYGYTF | TGTGCCAGCAGCCAGACGGCAGGCTATGGCTACACCTTC
TRBJ2-1 | - | TRBV12-3/TRBV12-4 | - | CASSFRGGPGLRNEQFF | TGTGCCAGCAGTTTCCGCGGAGGGCCGGGGTTACGGAATGAGCAGTTCTTC
TRBJ2-2 | - | TRBV6-5 | many | CASQHSRETYSNTGELFF | TGTGCCAGCCAACATTCCCGAGAGACTTATTCGAACACCGGGGAGCTGTTTTTT
TRBJ2-3 | TRBD1 | TRBV20-1 | few | CSASEGADTQYF | TGCAGTGCTAGTGAGGGGGCTGATACGCAGTATTTT
TRBJ2-2 | - | TRBV12-3/TRBV12-4 | few | CASSSRAGELFF | TGTGCCAGCAGTTCCCGCGCCGGGGAGCTGTTTTTT
TRBJ1-1 | - | TRBV10-3 | many | CAISDYTGNTEAFF | TGTGCCATCAGTGATTATACAGGGAACACTGAAGCTTTCTTT
TRBJ1-4 | TRBD1 | TRBV6-1 | many | CASSQPGEGASNEKLFF | TGTGCCAGCAGTCAACCGGGGGAGGGGGCGTCTAATGAAAAACTGTTTTTT
TRBJ1-5 | - | TRBV15 | - | CATSRDRGARNQPQHF | TGTGCCACCAGCAGAGATAGGGGGGCTCGCAATCAGCCCCAGCATTTT
TRBJ1-3 | - | TRBV6-1 | - | CASSPFPPGTDTIYF | TGTGCCAGCAGCCCATTCCCTCCGGGGACGGACACCATATATTTT
TRBJ1-1 | - | TRBV2 | - | CASSELSTRTEAFF | TGTGCCAGCAGTGAACTGTCGACTCGCACTGAAGCTTTCTTT
TRBJ1-1 | TRBD1 | TRBV12-3/TRBV12-4 | - | CASSLLDRERRAEAFF | TGTGCCAGCAGTTTATTGGACAGGGAAAGAAGAGCTGAAGCTTTCTTT
TRBJ1-6 | - | TRBV20-1 | many | CSAARQVVNSPLHF | TGCAGTGCTGCTCGACAGGTCGTAAATTCACCCCTCCACTTT
TRBJ1-2 | - | TRBV20-1 | many | CSAARPDLGYGYTF | TGCAGTGCTGCCCGTCCCGACCTAGGCTATGGCTACACCTTC
TRBJ2-3 | - | TRBV20-1 | few | CSASTVSTDTQYF | TGCAGTGCGTCGACAGTTAGCACAGATACGCAGTATTTT
TRBJ1-1 | TRBD1 | TRBV11-1 | few | CASSRDRGKRTEAFF | TGTGCCAGCAGCCGGGACAGGGGGAAGCGCACTGAAGCTTTCTTT
TRBJ2-1 | - | TRBV5-1 | - | CASSLNQGTLHNEQFF | TGCGCCAGCAGCTTAAATCAGGGGACCTTACACAATGAGCAGTTCTTC
TRBJ2-1 | TRBD2 | TRBV4-1 | - | CASSQVGPTGGNEQFF | TGCGCCAGCAGCCAAGTCGGTCCCACGGGGGGGAATGAGCAGTTCTTC
TRBJ2-2 | TRBD2 | TRBV7-2 | many | CASSLRGEGTGELFF | TGTGCCAGCAGCTTACGAGGGGAGGGCACCGGGGAGCTGTTTTTT
TRBJ2-1 | TRBD1 | TRBV20-1 | many | CSAQTGRKNEQFF | TGCAGTGCCCAGACAGGGAGAAAGAATGAGCAGTTCTTC
TRBJ2-3 | - | TRBV12-2 | - | CASRFRGLADWEGTDTQYF | TGTGCAAGTCGCTTCCGTGGACTAGCGGATTGGGAGGGCACAGATACGCAGTATTTT
TRBJ1-2 | - | TRBV20-1 | many | CSAQGRGGEYGYTF | TGCAGTGCTCAGGGTAGGGGGGGGGAGTATGGCTACACCTTC
TRBJ1-4 | - | TRBV12-3/TRBV12-4 | few | CASSLRMAGEEKLFF | TGTGCCAGCAGCCTGAGAATGGCAGGGGAGGAAAAACTGTTTTTT
TRBJ2-2 | - | TRBV12-3/TRBV12-4 | few | CASRPPYRVPSDTGELFF | TGTGCCAGCAGACCTCCCTACAGGGTCCCTTCGGACACCGGGGAGCTGTTTTTT
TRBJ2-1 | TRBD2 | TRBV20-1 | many | CSQSPTGLGGHEQFF | TGCAGTCAAAGTCCGACGGGACTAGGGGGTCATGAGCAGTTCTTC
TRBJ2-4 | - | TRBV30 | many | CAWAQGNIQYF | TGTGCCTGGGCCCAGGGAAACATTCAGTACTTC
TRBJ2-5 | - | TRBV24-1 | - | CATSDRYQETQYF | TGTGCCACCAGTGACCGGTACCAAGAGACCCAGTACTTC
TRBJ2-1 | - | TRBV2 | - | CAFCHEFDRTSYNEQFF | TGTGCCTTCTGTCACGAATTCGACAGGACTTCCTACAATGAGCAGTTCTTC
TRBJ1-6 | TRBD1 | TRBV28 | few | CASSPAGTGGSPLHF | TGTGCCAGCAGTCCCGCCGGGACAGGGGGTTCACCCCTCCACTTT
TRBJ1-1 | - | TRBV27 | many | CASQSHLVLGQTNTEAFF | TGTGCCAGCCAGTCACACTTGGTACTGGGACAAACGAACACTGAAGCTTTCTTT
TRBJ2-1 | - | TRBV10-3 | many | CAISEARDSLNNEQFF | TGTGCCATCAGTGAAGCTCGAGACTCTTTAAACAATGAGCAGTTCTTC
TRBJ2-1 | - | TRBV10-3 | few | CAISDKADLGNEQFF | TGTGCCATCAGTGATAAGGCTGACTTGGGCAATGAGCAGTTCTTC
TRBJ1-6 | - | TRBV7-2 | - | CASSLLSSSSYNSPLHF | TGTGCCAGCAGCCTCCTATCCTCCAGCTCCTATAATTCACCCCTCCACTTT
TRBJ1-5 | - | TRBV12-3/TRBV12-4 | - | CASREGGFNQPQHF | TGTGCCAGCAGGGAAGGGGGTTTCAATCAGCCCCAGCATTTT
TRBJ1-1 | TRBD1 | TRBV6-5 | - | CASSSQGASSEAFF | TGTGCCAGCAGTTCACAGGGGGCGTCGAGTGAAGCTTTCTTT
TRBJ2-7 | - | TRBV5-8 | many | CASSLMGYEQYF | TGTGCCAGCAGCTTGATGGGGTACGAGCAGTACTTC
TRBJ1-4 | - | TRBV27 | - | CASSHPSGAKLFF | TGTGCCAGCAGTCACCCGAGCGGGGCAAAACTGTTTTTT
TRBJ2-1 | - | TRBV7-6 | few | CASSLVPSSSYNEQFF | TGTGCCAGCAGCTTAGTCCCCAGTAGCTCCTACAATGAGCAGTTCTTC
TRBJ1-2 | - | TRBV9 | few | CASSTQGPRGYTF | TGTGCCAGCAGCACGCAGGGCCCGCGGGGCTACACCTTC
TRBJ1-4 | TRBD1 | TRBV27 | many | CASQTGGEKLFF | TGTGCCAGCCAGACAGGGGGTGAAAAACTGTTTTTT
TRBJ1-5 | TRBD1 | TRBV7-2 | - | CASSVQGAFGNQPQHF | TGTGCCAGCAGCGTACAGGGGGCCTTCGGCAATCAGCCCCAGCATTTT
TRBJ2-1 | - | TRBV7-8 | many | CASSSSPADEQFF | TGTGCCAGCAGCAGCTCCCCAGCGGATGAGCAGTTCTTC
TRBJ1-1 | - | TRBV12-3/TRBV12-4 | many | CASRRTEAFF | TGTGCCAGCAGGAGGACTGAAGCTTTCTTT
TRBJ2-1 | TRBD2 | TRBV20-1 | many | CSARSALSGGKNEQFF | TGCAGTGCTAGATCAGCACTTAGCGGGGGAAAAAATGAGCAGTTCTTC
TRBJ1-6 | TRBD1 | TRBV12-3/TRBV12-4 | - | CASRIQDRGNSPLHF | TGTGCCAGCAGGATCCAAGACAGGGGTAATTCACCCCTCCACTTT